What follows is one TCR beta chain and its context. Its antigen remains unidentified. Germline V gives CDR1 SEHNR, CDR2 FQNEAQ (reference sequence). The CDR3 length is 13 residues. Between the trimmed V and J ends, which lost 2 bases and 9 bases, there was a span of 11 bases. Unique molecular identifiers were affixed to single, distinct cDNA molecules. TCRdb fed the 5' RACE reads into MiXCR, producing one record per CDR3 protein. Altogether 55,000 to 75,000 distinct CDR3 sequences are present, 5% to 6.5% being singletons, with the ten largest covering 3.4%. This specimen comes from a study of early T cells in non-severe SARS-CoV-2 infection. At the level of the study: Sequencing of unsorted whole blood was done on bulk RNA, leaving chains unpaired.

Regarding the study as a whole: The study's VDJdb matching favored anti-spike CD8 responses and missed private and CD4 specificities.

The TCR sequence derives from an adult who was a healthcare worker with PCR-confirmed SARS-CoV-2 infection or an uninfected control (not recorded which). This chain connects TRBV7-9 to TRBJ2-1; no clear D. This specimen consisted of whole blood, obtained at baseline. The CDR3 protein is CASSLFLESEQFF. CDR3 nucleotide sequence: TGTGCCAGCAGCTTATTTCTAGAGAGTGAGCAGTTCTTC. Combining the CDR3 with reference TRBV7-9 and TRBJ2-1 gives the whole variable domain DTGVSQNPRHKITKRGQNVTFRCDPISEHNRLYWYRQTLGQGPEFLTYFQNEAQLEKSRLLSDRFSAERPKGSFSTLEIQRTEQGDSAMYLCASSLFLESEQFFGPGTRLTVL.